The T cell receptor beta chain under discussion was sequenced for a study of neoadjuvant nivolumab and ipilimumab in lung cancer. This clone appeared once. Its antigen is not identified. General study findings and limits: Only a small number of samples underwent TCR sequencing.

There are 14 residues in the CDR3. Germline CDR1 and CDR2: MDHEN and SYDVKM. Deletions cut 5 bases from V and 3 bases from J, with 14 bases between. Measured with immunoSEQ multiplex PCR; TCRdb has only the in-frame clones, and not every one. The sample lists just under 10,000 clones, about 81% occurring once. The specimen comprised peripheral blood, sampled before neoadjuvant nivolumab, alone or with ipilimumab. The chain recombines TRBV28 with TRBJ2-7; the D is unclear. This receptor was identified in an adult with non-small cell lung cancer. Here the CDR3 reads CASSPIPTHYEQYF. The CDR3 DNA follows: TGTGCCAGCAGTCCCATCCCCACCCACTACGAGCAGTACTTC.